Described below is a single T cell receptor (beta chain) sequence and its context. This record comes from a study of regulatory T cells in long-lasting Graves disease. The germline V gene has CDR1 LGHDT and CDR2 YNNKEL (reference sequence). Trimming took off 0 bases at V and 6 bases at J, with 14 bases between the two ends. The CDR3 is 15 amino acids. The authors built TCR beta libraries using iRepertoire HTBI primers and Arm-PCR of CDR3 regions. Via MiXCR, TCRdb re-called the multiplex PCR reads, giving one row per CDR3 protein. The repertoire includes 600,000 to 650,000 distinct CDR3 sequences, 15% to 20% of them detected once, and about 18% sits in the top ten. Time point of the sample: newly diagnosed GD, antithyroid drugs for less than 3 months. Researchers made the TCR library from RNA that was extracted from PBMCs. The data also belong to a second study, concerning T cells in Graves' hyperthyroidism and ophthalmopathy.

This rearrangement joins TRBV3-1 to TRBJ1-2; D is perhaps TRBD1 (5 bases). The TCR was taken from a woman aged 25-40 years with Graves disease. The source was peripheral blood mononuclear cells (PBMCs), collected at new diagnosis, from a patient treated with antithyroid drugs. The CDR3 loop is CASSQDPGNFDGYTF. The CDR3 region has the DNA TGTGCCAGCAGCCAAGATCCAGGGAATTTCGATGGCTACACCTTC. Combining the CDR3 with reference TRBV3-1 and TRBJ1-2 gives the whole variable domain DTAVSQTPKYLVTQMGNDKSIKCEQNLGHDTMYWYKQDSKKFLKIMFSYNNKELIINETVPNRFSPKSPDKAHLNLHINSLELGDSAVYFCASSQDPGNFDGYTFGSGTRLTVV.